The 27 T cell receptor beta chains below come from one sample, sequenced in a study of blood T cell repertoires in COVID-19. Sequenced by immunoSEQ multiplex PCR; TCRdb stores in-frame clones only, minus some. Of about 200,000 clones in the sample, 82% were seen once. Input material: peripheral blood. These receptors all stem from a woman aged 55-69 years with COVID-19, enrolled during active disease.

The rearrangement uses TRBV18 and TRBJ2-2; D is possibly TRBD1 (5 bases). V lost 3 bases, J lost 5 bases, and 13 bases lay in between. Germline CDR1 and CDR2: KGHSH and LQKENI. This CDR3 comprises 15 residues. The CDR3: CASSPQQGGTGELFF. CDR3 nucleotide sequence: TGTGCCAGCTCACCCCAGCAGGGTGGTACCGGGGAGCTGTTTTTT.

This rearrangement joins TRBV28 to TRBJ1-5; the D gene is possibly TRBD1 (6 bases). Germline V gene sequence: CDR1 MDHEN, CDR2 SYDVKM. The CDR3 length is 15 residues. V lost 4 bases to trimming and J lost 3 bases, with 13 bases between them. CDR3 loop: CASSSPQGNNQPQHF. The CDR3 region has the DNA TGTGCCAGCAGTTCCCCCCAGGGGAACAATCAGCCCCAGCATTTT.

In this sample, this clone turned up many times. The J gene is TRBJ2-4, the V gene TRBV19; the D gene is possibly TRBD2 (6 bases). CDR1 LNHDA and CDR2 SQIVND come from the germline V gene (reference sequence). Between the trimmed V and J ends, which lost 3 bases and 0 bases, there was a span of 15 bases. There are 17 residues in the CDR3. This chain's CDR3 is CASSMWGRRVAKNIQYF. The CDR3, as DNA: TGTGCCAGTAGTATGTGGGGGAGGAGGGTAGCCAAAAACATTCAGTACTTC.

This clone has a handful of counts. V gene TRBV5-1 combines with J gene TRBJ2-1; 7 bases are shared with TRBD2. Germline assignment: CDR1 SGHRS and CDR2 YFSETQ. The CDR3 totals 15 residues. The ends lost 0 bases at V and 1 base at J; junction bases unmatched: 1. The CDR3 reads CASSLEGGSYNEQFF. The CDR3, as DNA: TGCGCCAGCAGCTTGGAGGGAGGGTCCTACAATGAGCAGTTCTTC.

The chain is built from TRBV11-3 and TRBJ1-1, with D unclear. The ends were cut back, 5 bases at V and 5 bases at J, with 9 bases in the middle. Germline-derived CDR1 and CDR2 are SGHNT and YENEEA. The CDR3 has 12 residues. The CDR3 DNA is TGTGCCAGCAGCGCGGTCGGAACTGAAGCTTTCTTT. Its translation is CASSAVGTEAFF.

The V gene is TRBV28, the J gene TRBJ2-1; 9 positions agree with TRBD2. The CDR3 covers 18 residues. The germline V gene encodes CDR1 MDHEN and CDR2 SYDVKM. With 1 base clipped from V and 5 bases from J, the junction kept 12 bases outside the gene matches. CDR3 amino acids: CASSLSPSGAGGNNEQFF. CDR3 DNA: TGTGCCAGCAGTTTATCCCCCTCGGGAGCGGGGGGTAACAATGAGCAGTTCTTC.

This clone was counted between two and nine times. The V and J genes are TRBV7-9 and TRBJ2-7; 7 nucleotides match TRBD2. The length of the CDR3 is 12 residues. Germline trimming cut 5 bases from V and 4 bases from J; bases unmatched to any gene: 2. The germline V gene has CDR1 SEHNR and CDR2 FQNEAQ (reference sequence). CDR3 sequence reads: CASSRDYYEQYF. CDR3 coding DNA: TGTGCCAGCAGCCGGGACTATTACGAGCAGTACTTC.

The chain recombines TRBV7-8 with TRBJ1-4; D not resolved. V was clipped by 1 base and J by 7 bases, with 7 bases between them. There are 13 residues in the CDR3. Germline CDR1 reads SGHVS; CDR2 reads FQNEAQ. In nucleotides, the CDR3 is TGTGCCAGCAGCTTAGGTCGGGTTGAAAAACTGTTTTTT. It encodes CASSLGRVEKLFF. Filled out from reference TRBV7-8 and TRBJ1-4, the complete variable domain reads GAGVSQSPRYKVAKRGQDVALRCDPISGHVSLFWYQQALGQGPEFLTYFQNEAQLDKSGLPSDRFFAERPEGSVSTLKIQRTQQEDSAVYLCASSLGRVEKLFFGSGTQLSVL.

The genes are TRBV5-6 and TRBJ1-2, with 7 bases lining up with TRBD1. J lost 4 bases, V lost 2 bases, and 8 bases had no gene match. In germline, CDR1 is SGHDT, CDR2 YYEEEE. This CDR3 has 15 residues. The DNA for the CDR3 is TGTGCCAGCAGCTTAACGGGACAGACTCTCTATGGCTACACCTTC. This gives the protein CASSLTGQTLYGYTF.

In the case of this clone: An end of the junction differs from the germline gene, which may be a read error. The chain has TRBV7-7 and TRBJ2-2, with 11 bases fitting TRBD2. Germline V gene lookup returns CDR1 SSHAT and CDR2 FNYEAQ (reference sequence). The CDR3 runs to 17 residues. The CDR3 sequence: CASSPLSGRAVAGELFF. CDR3 in DNA: TGTGCTAGCAGCCCTCTTAGCGGGAGGGCCGTTGCCGGGGAGCTGTTTTTT. Using reference TRBV7-7 and TRBJ2-2 for the parts outside the CDR3, the full variable domain is GAGVSQSPRYKVTKRGQDVTLRCDPISSHATLYWYQQALGQGPEFLTYFNYEAQPDKSGLPSDRFSAERPEGSISTLTIQRTEQRDSAMYRCASSPLSGRAVAGELFFGEGSRLTVL.

This clone was seen only once. The V and J genes are TRBV10-3 and TRBJ2-5; perhaps TRBD2 as D (6 bases). Trimming shortened V by 10 bases and J by 4 bases, and 22 bases separated the two germline ends. The CDR3 is made up of 15 amino acids. In germline, CDR1 is ENHRY, CDR2 SYGVKD. CDR3 coding DNA: TGTGCCACCCAAGGAGCGGGTCGCGGTGGAGAGACCCAGTACTTC. It codes for CATQGAGRGGETQYF.

This clone was detected only a few times. V is TRBV5-1 and J is TRBJ2-3, with TRBD2 as a possible D gene (5 bases). V was pared by 5 bases and J by 1 base, with 11 bases between. CDR1 is SGHRS, CDR2 YFSETQ, per germline. This CDR3 is built from 14 residues. The CDR3 region has the DNA TGCGCCAGCAGAGACGGGGTGGGCACAGATACGCAGTATTTT. Its translation is CASRDGVGTDTQYF.

The CDR3 DNA reads TGTGCCAGTAGTATAGACCGGGACAGCACTGAAGCTTTCTTT. Its protein is CASSIDRDSTEAFF. This chain links TRBV19 with TRBJ1-1; 7 bases map to TRBD1. Germline V CDR1 and CDR2: LNHDA, SQIVND (reference sequence). CDR3 length: 14 amino acids. Trimming took 0 bases from V and 4 from J; bases not matched to a gene: 2. The whole variable domain, filled in from reference TRBV19 and TRBJ1-1, reads DGGITQSPKYLFRKEGQNVTLSCEQNLNHDAMYWYRQDPGQGLRLIYYSQIVNDFQKGDIAEGYSVSREKKESFPLTVTSAQKNPTAFYLCASSIDRDSTEAFFGQGTRLTVV.

The rearrangement joins TRBV10-2 to TRBJ1-3; 8 bases are a match to TRBD1. This CDR3 region has 16 residues. Germline V gives CDR1 WSHSY, CDR2 SAAADI. V gave up 5 bases and J gave up 0 bases; unmatched junction bases: 6. Written as DNA, the CDR3 is TGCGCCAGCAGTTCTATTACAGGGGGCTCTGGAAACACCATATATTTT. This codes for CASSSITGGSGNTIYF.

V and J are TRBV5-1 and TRBJ2-1; 7 bases map to TRBD2. The CDR3 has 15 amino acids. J gave up 4 bases and V 4 bases, and 8 bases lay outside the gene matches. Germline V gives CDR1 SGHRS, CDR2 YFSETQ. The DNA for the CDR3 is TGCGCCAGCAGCCCAGAGCGGGGAGCGTACAATGAGCAGTTCTTC. This gives the protein CASSPERGAYNEQFF.

The chain employs TRBV11-2 and TRBJ1-1; possible D gene TRBD1, 6 bases. V was clipped by 1 base and J by 11 bases, with 20 bases between them. Germline loops: CDR1 SGHAT, CDR2 FQNNGV. The CDR3 is 15 amino acids. CDR3 amino acids: CASSLARQVGRRAFF. The CDR3 nucleotides read TGTGCCAGCAGCTTAGCGCGACAGGTGGGGCGGCGGGCTTTCTTT.

The rearrangement joins TRBV4-2 to TRBJ1-1, with 8 bases identical to TRBD1. Germline V gene sequence: CDR1 LGHNA, CDR2 YNFKEQ. With V trimmed by 4 bases and J by 2 bases, 12 bases remained unmatched. The CDR3 is made up of 17 amino acids. The CDR3 DNA reads TGTGCCAGCAGCCTCGAAGGGACAGGTTATGTAAACACTGAAGCTTTCTTT. Its protein is CASSLEGTGYVNTEAFF.

V is TRBV19 and J is TRBJ1-1; TRBD1 is a possible D gene (5 bases). CDR1 and CDR2 (germline): LNHDA, SQIVND (reference sequence). V was clipped by 3 bases and J by 4 bases, with 12 bases between them. The CDR3 loop spans 14 amino acids. Written as DNA, the CDR3 is TGTGCCAGTAGTATGAACAGGCAGGGCACTGAAGCTTTCTTT. It is translated as CASSMNRQGTEAFF. The full variable domain, rest sourced from reference TRBV19 and TRBJ1-1, is DGGITQSPKYLFRKEGQNVTLSCEQNLNHDAMYWYRQDPGQGLRLIYYSQIVNDFQKGDIAEGYSVSREKKESFPLTVTSAQKNPTAFYLCASSMNRQGTEAFFGQGTRLTVV.

This clone was seen just once. This chain connects TRBV20-1 to TRBJ1-5; 7 nucleotides line up with TRBD1. The CDR3 totals 17 residues. J was trimmed by 3 bases and V by 3 bases; bases with no gene match: 14. The germline CDR1 and CDR2 sequences are DFQATT and SNEGSKA (reference sequence). CDR3 bases: TGCAGTGCTAGTGTTCGGGGCAGGGGGTTTCTCAATCAGCCCCAGCATTTT. Residues: CSASVRGRGFLNQPQHF.

The J gene is TRBJ1-2, the V gene TRBV4-1, with a possible D match to TRBD1 (5 bases). Looked up from germline, CDR1 is MGHRA and CDR2 is YSYEKL. V was trimmed by 1 base and J by 2 bases, leaving 8 bases between them. The CDR3 loop spans 14 amino acids. The CDR3 loop is CASSQVAGNYGYTF. The CDR3 DNA reads TGCGCCAGCAGCCAAGTGGCAGGGAACTATGGCTACACCTTC.

This clone was detected a few times. The J gene is TRBJ2-2, the V gene TRBV7-9; 10 positions match TRBD2. Germline trimming cut 7 bases from V and 4 bases from J; bases unmatched to any gene: 6. This CDR3 region has 15 residues. Germline assignment: CDR1 SEHNR and CDR2 FQNEAQ (reference sequence). The CDR3 bases are TGTGCCAGCACCCCCGGACTAGCGGTCACCGGGGAGCTGTTTTTT. Encoded protein: CASTPGLAVTGELFF.

This clone has more than one count but fewer than ten. The chain recombines TRBV2 with TRBJ2-5; 9 bases match TRBD1. Per germline, CDR1 SNHLY and CDR2 FYNNEI. CDR3 length: 15 residues. V shed 6 bases, J shed 5 bases, and the junction held 10 bases outside the gene matches. The CDR3 DNA reads TGTGCCAGCAGCACCGGGACAGGGATGTGGGAGACCCAGTACTTC. Translated: CASSTGTGMWETQYF.

The chain couples TRBV19 to TRBJ2-5; a weak D match, TRBD2 (5 bases). Germline V gives CDR1 LNHDA, CDR2 SQIVND (reference sequence). The germline V and J ends were trimmed by 3 bases and 1 base, with 9 bases remaining between them. CDR3 length equals 14 residues. The CDR3 reads CASSMAGLQETQYF. The DNA for the CDR3 is TGTGCCAGTAGTATGGCGGGTCTCCAAGAGACCCAGTACTTC.

The chain is built from TRBV7-9 and TRBJ2-7; unclear D gene. V lost 4 bases to trimming and J lost 7 bases, with 11 bases between them. Germline loops: CDR1 SEHNR, CDR2 FQNEAQ (reference sequence). The CDR3 is 12 residues long. CDR3 sequence: CASSSSPREQYF. DNA of the CDR3: TGTGCCAGCAGCTCTAGTCCACGGGAGCAGTACTTC.

The V and J genes are TRBV14 and TRBJ2-1, with TRBD2 identical over 12 bases. V dropped 4 bases and J dropped 6; count of bases not matched to a gene: 4. The germline V gene encodes CDR1 SGHDN and CDR2 FVKESK. This CDR3 contains 15 residues. The CDR3 loop reads CASSPTSGGPNEQFF. The CDR3 DNA sequence: TGTGCCAGCAGCCCCACTAGCGGGGGGCCCAATGAGCAGTTCTTC.

The CDR3 protein is CASSQLGLAGGNEQFF. For the CDR3, the DNA is TGTGCCAGCAGCCAACTGGGACTAGCGGGAGGGAATGAGCAGTTCTTC. This rearrangement joins TRBV3-1 (or the pseudogene TRBV3-2) to TRBJ2-1, with TRBD2 matching 16 bases. The CDR3 sequence is 16 residues long. Losses at the gene ends were 2 bases for V and 7 bases for J; bases not matched to a gene: 2. Germline values: CDR1 LGHDT, CDR2 YNNKEL (reference sequence).

The J gene is TRBJ1-1, the V gene TRBV11-3; the D is unclear. Trimming stripped 0 bases from V and 2 bases from J, with 7 bases between. Germline loops: CDR1 SGHNT, CDR2 YENEEA. This CDR3 is built from 14 residues. DNA for the CDR3: TGTGCCAGCAGCTTAGACGGGAGCAACACTGAAGCTTTCTTT. This codes for CASSLDGSNTEAFF.